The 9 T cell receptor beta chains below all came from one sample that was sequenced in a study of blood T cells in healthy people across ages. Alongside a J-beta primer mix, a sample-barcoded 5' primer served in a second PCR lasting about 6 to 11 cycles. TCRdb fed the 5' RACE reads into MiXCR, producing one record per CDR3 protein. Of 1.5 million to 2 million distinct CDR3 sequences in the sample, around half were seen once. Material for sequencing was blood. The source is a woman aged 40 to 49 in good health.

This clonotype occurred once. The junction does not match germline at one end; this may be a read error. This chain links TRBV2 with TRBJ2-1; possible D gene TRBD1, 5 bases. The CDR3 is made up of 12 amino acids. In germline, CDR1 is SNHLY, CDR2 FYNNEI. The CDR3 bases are TGTGCCGGGAAAGACAGCTACAATGGGCAGTTCTTC. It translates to CAGKDSYNGQFF.

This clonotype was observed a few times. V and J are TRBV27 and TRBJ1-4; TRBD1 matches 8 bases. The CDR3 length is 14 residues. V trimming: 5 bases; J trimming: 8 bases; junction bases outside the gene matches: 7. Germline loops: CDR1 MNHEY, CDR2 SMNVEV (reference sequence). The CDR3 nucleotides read TGTGCCAGCAGTGTCCAGGGGGCGCGCGAAAAACTGTTTTTT. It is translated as CASSVQGAREKLFF. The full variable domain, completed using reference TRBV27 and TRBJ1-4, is EAQVTQNPRYLITVTGKKLTVTCSQNMNHEYMSWYRQDPGLGLRQIYYSMNVEVTDKGDVPEGYKVSRKEKRNFPLILESPSPNQTSLYFCASSVQGAREKLFFGSGTQLSVL.

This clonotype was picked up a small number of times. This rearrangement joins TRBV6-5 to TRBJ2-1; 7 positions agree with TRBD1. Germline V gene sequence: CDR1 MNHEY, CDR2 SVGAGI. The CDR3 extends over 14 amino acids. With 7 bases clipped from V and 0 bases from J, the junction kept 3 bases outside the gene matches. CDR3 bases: TGTGCCAGCAAACGACAGGGCTCCTACAATGAGCAGTTCTTC. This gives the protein CASKRQGSYNEQFF.

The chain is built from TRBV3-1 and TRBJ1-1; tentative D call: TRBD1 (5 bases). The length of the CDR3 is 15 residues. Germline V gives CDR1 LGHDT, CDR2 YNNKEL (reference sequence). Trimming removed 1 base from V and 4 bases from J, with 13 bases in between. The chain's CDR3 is CASSQGGWFGTEAFF. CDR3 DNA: TGTGCCAGCAGCCAAGGGGGGTGGTTCGGCACTGAAGCTTTCTTT. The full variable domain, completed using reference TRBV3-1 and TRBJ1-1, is DTAVSQTPKYLVTQMGNDKSIKCEQNLGHDTMYWYKQDSKKFLKIMFSYNNKELIINETVPNRFSPKSPDKAHLNLHINSLELGDSAVYFCASSQGGWFGTEAFFGQGTRLTVV.

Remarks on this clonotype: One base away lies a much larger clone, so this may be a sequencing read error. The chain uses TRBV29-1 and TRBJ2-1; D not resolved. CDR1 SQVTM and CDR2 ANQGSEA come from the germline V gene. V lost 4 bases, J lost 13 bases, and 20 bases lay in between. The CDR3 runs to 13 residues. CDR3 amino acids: CSVGEMVRETQFF. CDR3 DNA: TGCAGCGTTGGGGAAATGGTCCGTGAGACCCAGTTCTTC.

This CDR3 is CASSYAPGGVEQFF. In nucleotides, the CDR3 is TGTGCCAGCAGTTACGCCCCGGGGGGCGTAGAGCAGTTCTTC. The rearrangement links TRBV6-5 to TRBJ2-1; D is perhaps TRBD2 (7 bases). This CDR3 has 14 residues. V was shortened by 2 bases and J by 10 bases, with 15 bases between the two germline ends. CDR1 is MNHEY and CDR2 is SVGAGI in the germline V gene.

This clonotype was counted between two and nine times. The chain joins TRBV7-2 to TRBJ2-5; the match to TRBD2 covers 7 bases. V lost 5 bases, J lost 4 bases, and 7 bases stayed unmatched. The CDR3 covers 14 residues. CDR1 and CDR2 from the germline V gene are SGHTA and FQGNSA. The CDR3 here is CASSTAGGGETQYF. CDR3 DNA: TGTGCCAGCAGCACAGCTGGGGGGGGAGAGACCCAGTACTTC.

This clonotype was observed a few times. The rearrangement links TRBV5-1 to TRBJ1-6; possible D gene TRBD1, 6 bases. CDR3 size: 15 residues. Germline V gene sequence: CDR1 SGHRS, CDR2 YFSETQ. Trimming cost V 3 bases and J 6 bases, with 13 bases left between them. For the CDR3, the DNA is TGCGCCAGCAGCTGGATGACAGGATCTAATTCACCCCTCCACTTT. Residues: CASSWMTGSNSPLHF.

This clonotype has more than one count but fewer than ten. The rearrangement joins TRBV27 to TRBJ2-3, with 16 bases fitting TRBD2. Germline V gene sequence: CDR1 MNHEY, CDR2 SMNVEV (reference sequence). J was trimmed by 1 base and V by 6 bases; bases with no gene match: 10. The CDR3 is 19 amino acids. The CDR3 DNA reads TGTGCCAGCAGAGCTACGGGGACTAGCGGGGGGGCCGGCACAGATACGCAGTATTTT. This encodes CASRATGTSGGAGTDTQYF.